This T cell receptor (beta chain) is from a study of breast tumors, draining lymph nodes, adjacent tissues. The study, taken as a whole, reports: Data only fit, rather than demonstrated, lymph node origin of most tumor T cells. Tumor and nontumor repertoires were significantly more similar in luminal-like than in basal-like breast cancer.

Judged by abundance, this clonotype is medium-sized (0.01 to 0.1%). Its antigen is currently unknown. TCRdb used MiXCR to reprocess the multiplex PCR reads, holding one entry per CDR3 protein. The table lists about 12,000 distinct CDR3 sequences, about 70% of them singletons. Trimming took 2 bases from V and 3 from J, leaving 8 bases between them. From germline, CDR1 is MNHEY and CDR2 SVGEGT. The CDR3 is made up of 13 amino acids. The chain joins TRBV6-2 or TRBV6-3 to TRBJ2-7, with no clear D. The source material was tumor-adjacent breast tissue. This sequence was found in a female donor with breast cancer. Some clones in this sample may be carry-over from other donors' samples. The CDR3 DNA reads TGTGCCAGCAGTTACGGTGGCGACTACGAGCAGTACTTC. Translation gives CASSYGGDYEQYF.